A selection of T cell receptor beta chains follows, all from one sample in a study of cytomegalovirus exposure and HLA in healthy donors. Method: immunoSEQ multiplex PCR; TCRdb's copy keeps in-frame clones and lacks some. The sample gives approximately 140,000 clones, 80% to 85% of which show up once; 1% to 1.5% is in the top ten. Sequenced sample: PBMCs. Every receptor here comes from a male donor in good health and CMV-seropositive. Both conserved end residues are part of each CDR3. The D gene is left open where the match is weak. Size tells how often a clone was seen (once, few, many) or the class of an expanded clone, and some rows leave it out.

V gene	clone size	J gene	D gene	CDR3 protein	CDR3 DNA
TRBV4-1	once	TRBJ2-7	.	CASSQEGGHSYEQYF	TGCGCCAGCAGCCAAGAGGGTGGACACTCCTACGAGCAGTACTTC
TRBV11-2	.	TRBJ2-2	.	CASSLGTWAGELFF	TGTGCCAGCAGCTTAGGGACTTGGGCCGGGGAGCTGTTTTTT
TRBV18	.	TRBJ1-2	.	CASSPYMRGPAANYGYTF	TGTGCCAGCTCACCCTATATGCGGGGCCCCGCTGCTAACTATGGCTACACCTTC
TRBV6-5	.	TRBJ2-1	.	CASSRILTGREFF	TGTGCCAGCAGTCGCATCCTCACAGGGAGAGAGTTCTTC
TRBV27	few	TRBJ2-7	.	CASSLRVSYEQYF	TGTGCCAGCAGTTTACGGGTTAGCTACGAGCAGTACTTC
TRBV9	.	TRBJ1-1	.	CASSVGPGDTEAFF	TGTGCCAGCAGCGTAGGTCCAGGGGACACTGAAGCTTTCTTT
TRBV2	few	TRBJ1-5	.	CASDRDSNQPQHF	TGTGCCAGCGACCGGGATTCCAATCAGCCCCAGCATTTT
TRBV7-8	.	TRBJ2-7	.	CASSSRPERRYEQYF	TGTGCCAGCAGCTCTAGACCTGAGCGGCGCTACGAGCAGTACTTC
TRBV7-9	.	TRBJ2-5	TRBD2	CASSLRAGGQETQYF	TGTGCCAGCAGCTTAAGAGCGGGGGGGCAAGAGACCCAGTACTTC
TRBV7-8	.	TRBJ2-5	.	CASSLSRLIAGEETQYF	TGTGCCAGCAGCTTGAGTAGGCTGATAGCCGGAGAAGAGACCCAGTACTTC
TRBV29-1	.	TRBJ2-1	TRBD2	CSVGSSGGSYNEQFF	TGCAGCGTTGGCTCTAGCGGAGGCTCCTACAATGAGCAGTTCTTC
TRBV5-4	.	TRBJ2-5	TRBD2	CASSLRVGLAGFLQETQYF	TGTGCCAGCAGCTTGAGGGTAGGACTAGCGGGATTTCTACAAGAGACCCAGTACTTC
TRBV6-5	.	TRBJ1-2	.	CASSYSTRSYGYTF	TGTGCCAGCAGTTACTCGACCAGGTCCTATGGCTACACCTTC
TRBV4-3	.	TRBJ2-5	TRBD2	CASSQVGTSGSETQYF	TGCGCCAGCAGCCAAGTCGGGACTAGCGGGAGCGAGACCCAGTACTTC
TRBV7-2	.	TRBJ2-5	.	CASSLGVQDSQETQYF	TGTGCCAGCAGCTTAGGGGTCCAGGATTCACAAGAGACCCAGTACTTC
TRBV29-1	.	TRBJ2-1	.	CSVEWGSNEQFF	TGCAGCGTTGAATGGGGCAGCAATGAGCAGTTCTTC
TRBV7-6	.	TRBJ2-7	.	CASSLQGPLYEQYF	TGTGCCAGCAGCTTACAGGGCCCCCTCTACGAGCAGTACTTC
TRBV5-6	.	TRBJ1-6	.	CASSLYVRGNSPLHF	TGTGCCAGCAGCTTGTATGTGCGGGGCAATTCACCCCTCCACTTT
TRBV27	.	TRBJ2-7	.	CASSTWGGAIYEQYF	TGTGCCAGCAGTACCTGGGGGGGGGCAATTTACGAGCAGTACTTC
TRBV21-1	.	TRBJ1-1	.	CASRNSPGHYTEAFF	TGTGCCAGCAGAAATTCTCCGGGACACTACACTGAAGCTTTCTTT
TRBV4-1	.	TRBJ2-5	.	CASSQDGTGGETQYF	TGCGCCAGCAGCCAAGATGGAACTGGGGGGGAGACCCAGTACTTC
TRBV27	.	TRBJ2-7	.	CASSWGMKYEQYF	TGTGCCAGCAGTTGGGGCATGAAATACGAGCAGTACTTC